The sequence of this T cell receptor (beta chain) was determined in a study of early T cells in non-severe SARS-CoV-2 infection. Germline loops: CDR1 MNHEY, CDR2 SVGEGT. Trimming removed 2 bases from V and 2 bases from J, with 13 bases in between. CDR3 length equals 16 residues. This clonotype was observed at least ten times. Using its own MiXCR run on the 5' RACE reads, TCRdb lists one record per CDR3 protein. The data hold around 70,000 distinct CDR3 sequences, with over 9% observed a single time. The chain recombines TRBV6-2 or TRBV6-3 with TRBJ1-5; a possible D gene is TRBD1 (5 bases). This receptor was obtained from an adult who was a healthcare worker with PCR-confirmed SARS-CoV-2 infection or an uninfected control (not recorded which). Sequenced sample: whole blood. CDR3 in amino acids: CASSYGGAEGNQPQHF. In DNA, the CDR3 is TGTGCCAGCAGTTACGGTGGGGCGGAGGGCAATCAGCCCCAGCATTTT.